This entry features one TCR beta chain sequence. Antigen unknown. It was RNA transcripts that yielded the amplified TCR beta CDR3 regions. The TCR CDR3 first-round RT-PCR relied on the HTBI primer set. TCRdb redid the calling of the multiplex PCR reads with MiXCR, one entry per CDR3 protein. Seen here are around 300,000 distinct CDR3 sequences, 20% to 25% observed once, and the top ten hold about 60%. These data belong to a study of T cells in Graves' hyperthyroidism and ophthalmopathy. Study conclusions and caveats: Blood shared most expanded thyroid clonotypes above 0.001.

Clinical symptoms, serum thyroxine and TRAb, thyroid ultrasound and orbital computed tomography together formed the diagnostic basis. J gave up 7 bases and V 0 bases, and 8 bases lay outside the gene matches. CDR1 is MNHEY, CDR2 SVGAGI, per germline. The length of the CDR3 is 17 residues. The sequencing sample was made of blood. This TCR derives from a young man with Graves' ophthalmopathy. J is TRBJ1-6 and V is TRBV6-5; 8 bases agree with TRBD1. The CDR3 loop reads CASSYSGTTGDNSPLHF. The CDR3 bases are TGTGCCAGCAGTTACTCTGGAACGACAGGGGACAATTCACCCCTCCACTTT.